The clone carrying this TCR beta chain was recorded a few times. TCRdb itself ran the RT-PCR reads through MiXCR, one entry per CDR3 protein. This table has 70,000 or so distinct CDR3 sequences, 26% appearing once. This record belongs to a study of patients and donors after allogeneic stem cell transplantation. The CDR3 extends over 15 amino acids. Germline trimming cut 5 bases from V and 5 bases from J; bases unmatched to any gene: 5. Input material: blood, either unsorted or a sorted T cell fraction (not recorded which). The rearrangement links TRBV12-3 or TRBV12-4 to TRBJ2-1, with TRBD1 matching 11 bases. This sequence was found in a human donor who was either an allogeneic HSCT recipient or a stem cell or donor lymphocyte infusion donor (not recorded which). It is not recorded whose cells these are; they may come from a transplant donor. CDR3 coding DNA: TGTGCCAGCAGTCCCGGACAGGGGGCCCACAATGAGCAGTTCTTC. Translating it yields CASSPGQGAHNEQFF.